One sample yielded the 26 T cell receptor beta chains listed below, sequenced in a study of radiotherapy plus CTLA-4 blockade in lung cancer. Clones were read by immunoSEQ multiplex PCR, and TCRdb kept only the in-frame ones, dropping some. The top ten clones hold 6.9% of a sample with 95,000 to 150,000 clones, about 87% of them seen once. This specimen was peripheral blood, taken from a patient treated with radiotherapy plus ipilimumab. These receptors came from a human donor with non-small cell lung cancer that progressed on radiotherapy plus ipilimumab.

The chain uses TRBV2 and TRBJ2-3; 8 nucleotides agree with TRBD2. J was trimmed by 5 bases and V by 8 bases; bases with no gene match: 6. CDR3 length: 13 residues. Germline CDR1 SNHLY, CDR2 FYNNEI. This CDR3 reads CASGREGIDTQYF. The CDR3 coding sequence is TGTGCCAGCGGCCGGGAGGGGATAGATACGCAGTATTTT.

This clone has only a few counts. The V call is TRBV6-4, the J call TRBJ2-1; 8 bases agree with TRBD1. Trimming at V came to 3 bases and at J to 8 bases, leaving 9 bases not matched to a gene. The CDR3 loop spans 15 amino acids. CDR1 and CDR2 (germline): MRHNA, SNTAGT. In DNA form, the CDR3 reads TGTGCCAGCAGTGAGAAGACAGGGGCGGGCGATGAGCAGTTCTTC. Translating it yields CASSEKTGAGDEQFF.

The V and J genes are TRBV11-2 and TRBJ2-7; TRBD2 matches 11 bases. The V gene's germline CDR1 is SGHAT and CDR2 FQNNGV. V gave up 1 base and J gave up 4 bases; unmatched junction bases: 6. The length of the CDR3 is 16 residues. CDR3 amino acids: CASSLASGRTGYEQYF. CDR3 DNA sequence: TGTGCCAGCAGCTTAGCTAGCGGGAGGACCGGGTACGAGCAGTACTTC.

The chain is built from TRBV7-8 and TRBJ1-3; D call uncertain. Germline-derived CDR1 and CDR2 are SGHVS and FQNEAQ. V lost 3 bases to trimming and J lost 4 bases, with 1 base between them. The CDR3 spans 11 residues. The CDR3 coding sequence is TGTGCCAGCAGCTTGGGAAACACCATATATTTT. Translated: CASSLGNTIYF.

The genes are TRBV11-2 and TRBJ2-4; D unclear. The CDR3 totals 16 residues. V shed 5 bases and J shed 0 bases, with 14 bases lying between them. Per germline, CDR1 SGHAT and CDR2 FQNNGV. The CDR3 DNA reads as TGTGCCAGCAGCACCTCTAGGAGACTAGCCAAAAACATTCAGTACTTC. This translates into CASSTSRRLAKNIQYF.

CDR3 in DNA: TGTGCCAGCAGTGAAAGTCCCGCCCGCGTCCTGACTTTC. It is translated as CASSESPARVLTF. The rearrangement joins TRBV6-1 to TRBJ2-6, with D unclear. This CDR3 is 13 amino acids long. Germline lookup yields CDR1 MNHNS and CDR2 SASEGT. V lost 2 bases and J lost 12, with 11 bases in between.

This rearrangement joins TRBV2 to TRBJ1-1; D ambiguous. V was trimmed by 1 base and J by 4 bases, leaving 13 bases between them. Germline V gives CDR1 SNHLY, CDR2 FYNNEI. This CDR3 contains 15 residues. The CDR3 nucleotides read TGTGCCAGCAGTGAAGGTGATCCGCGGGGCACTGAAGCTTTCTTT. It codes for CASSEGDPRGTEAFF.

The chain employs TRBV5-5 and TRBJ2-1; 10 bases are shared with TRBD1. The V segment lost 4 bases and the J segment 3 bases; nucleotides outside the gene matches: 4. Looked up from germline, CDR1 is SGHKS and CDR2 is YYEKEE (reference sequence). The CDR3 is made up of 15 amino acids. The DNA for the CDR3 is TGTGCCAGCAGCAAAGGACAGGGGGACTACAATGAGCAGTTCTTC. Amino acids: CASSKGQGDYNEQFF. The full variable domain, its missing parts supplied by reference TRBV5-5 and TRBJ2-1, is DAGVTQSPTHLIKTRGQQVTLRCSPISGHKSVSWYQQVLGQGPQFIFQYYEKEERGRGNFPDRFSARQFPNYSSELNVNALLLGDSALYLCASSKGQGDYNEQFFGPGTRLTVL.

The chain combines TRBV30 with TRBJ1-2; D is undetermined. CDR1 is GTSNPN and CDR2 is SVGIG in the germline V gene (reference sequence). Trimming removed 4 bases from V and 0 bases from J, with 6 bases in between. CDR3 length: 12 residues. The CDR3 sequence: CAWTGTNYGYTF. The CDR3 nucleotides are TGTGCCTGGACAGGAACTAACTATGGCTACACCTTC.

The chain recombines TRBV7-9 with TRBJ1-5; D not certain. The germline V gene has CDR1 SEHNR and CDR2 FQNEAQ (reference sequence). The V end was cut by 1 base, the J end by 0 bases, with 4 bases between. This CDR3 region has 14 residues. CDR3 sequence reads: CASSLGDSNQPQHF. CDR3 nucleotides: TGTGCCAGCAGCTTAGGAGATAGCAATCAGCCCCAGCATTTT.

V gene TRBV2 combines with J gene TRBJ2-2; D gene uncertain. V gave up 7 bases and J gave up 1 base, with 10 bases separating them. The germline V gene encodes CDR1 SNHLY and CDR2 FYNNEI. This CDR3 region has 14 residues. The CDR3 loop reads CASIRTMNTGELFF. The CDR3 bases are TGTGCCAGCATTAGGACCATGAACACCGGGGAGCTGTTTTTT.

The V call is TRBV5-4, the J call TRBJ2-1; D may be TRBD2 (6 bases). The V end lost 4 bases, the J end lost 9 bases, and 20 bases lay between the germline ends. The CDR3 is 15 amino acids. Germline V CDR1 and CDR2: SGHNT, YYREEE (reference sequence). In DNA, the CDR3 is TGTGCCAGCAGCCCAGGGAGCGGAGGGCCGAGTGAGCAGTTCTTC. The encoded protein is CASSPGSGGPSEQFF. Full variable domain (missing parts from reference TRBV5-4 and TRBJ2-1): ETGVTQSPTHLIKTRGQQVTLRCSSQSGHNTVSWYQQALGQGPQFIFQYYREEENGRGNFPPRFSGLQFPNYSSELNVNALELDDSALYLCASSPGSGGPSEQFFGPGTRLTVL.

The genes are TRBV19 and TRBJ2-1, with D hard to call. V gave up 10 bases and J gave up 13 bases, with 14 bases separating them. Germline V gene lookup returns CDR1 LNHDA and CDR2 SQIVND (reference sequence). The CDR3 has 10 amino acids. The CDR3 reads CATPPGLQFF. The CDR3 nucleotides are TGTGCCACTCCTCCGGGTCTCCAGTTCTTC.

This CDR3 reads CASSYGTGGTEAFF. The CDR3 nucleotides are TGTGCCAGCAGCTATGGGACAGGGGGGACTGAAGCTTTCTTT. The V gene is TRBV7-8, the J gene TRBJ1-1; 11 bases are shared with TRBD1. The ends lost 4 bases at V and 5 bases at J; junction bases unmatched: 3. Germline lookup yields CDR1 SGHVS and CDR2 FQNEAQ. The length of the CDR3 is 14 residues.

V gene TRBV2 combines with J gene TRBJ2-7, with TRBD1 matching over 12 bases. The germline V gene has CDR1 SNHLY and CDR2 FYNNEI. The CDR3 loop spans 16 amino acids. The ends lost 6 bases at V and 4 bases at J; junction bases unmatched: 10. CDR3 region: CASRGGGTGGWYEQYF. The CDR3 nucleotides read TGTGCCAGCAGAGGGGGTGGGACAGGGGGCTGGTACGAGCAGTACTTC.

DNA of the CDR3: TGTGCCAGCTCACCCGACAGGGTAGCTAACTATGGCTACACCTTC. The encoded protein is CASSPDRVANYGYTF. This chain connects TRBV18 to TRBJ1-2; 7 bases line up with TRBD1. The CDR3 has 15 amino acids. The junction had 4 bases not matched to a gene; V was cut back by 3 bases and J by 0 bases. The germline V gene encodes CDR1 KGHSH and CDR2 LQKENI.

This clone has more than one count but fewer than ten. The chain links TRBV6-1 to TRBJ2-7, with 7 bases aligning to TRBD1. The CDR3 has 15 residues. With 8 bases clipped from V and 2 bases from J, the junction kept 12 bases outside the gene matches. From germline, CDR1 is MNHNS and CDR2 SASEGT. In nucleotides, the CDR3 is TGTGCCAGCGCGGGTGGGGACAGCCTTACCTACGAGCAGTACTTC. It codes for CASAGGDSLTYEQYF.

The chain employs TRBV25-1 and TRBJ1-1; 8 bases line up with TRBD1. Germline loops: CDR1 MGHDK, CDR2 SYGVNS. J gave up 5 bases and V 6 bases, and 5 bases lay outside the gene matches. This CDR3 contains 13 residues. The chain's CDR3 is CASRDRVRTEAFF. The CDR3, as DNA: TGTGCCAGCAGGGACAGGGTTCGAACTGAAGCTTTCTTT. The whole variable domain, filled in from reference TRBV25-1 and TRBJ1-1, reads EADIYQTPRYLVIGTGKKITLECSQTMGHDKMYWYQQDPGMELHLIHYSYGVNSTEKGDLSSESTVSRIRTEHFPLTLESARPSHTSQYLCASRDRVRTEAFFGQGTRLTVV.

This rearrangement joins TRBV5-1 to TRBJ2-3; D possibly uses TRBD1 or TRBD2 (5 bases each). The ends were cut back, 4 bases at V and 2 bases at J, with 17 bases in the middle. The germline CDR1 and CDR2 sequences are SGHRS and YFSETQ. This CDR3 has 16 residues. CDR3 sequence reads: CASSIGAGTNTDTQYF. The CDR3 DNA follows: TGCGCCAGCAGCATAGGCGCCGGGACCAACACAGATACGCAGTATTTT.

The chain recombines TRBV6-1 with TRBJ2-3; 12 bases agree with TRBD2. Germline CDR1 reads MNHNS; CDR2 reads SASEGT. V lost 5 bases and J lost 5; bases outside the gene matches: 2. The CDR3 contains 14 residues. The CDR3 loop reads CASSSSGRGDTQYF. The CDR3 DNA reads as TGTGCCAGCAGTTCTAGCGGGAGGGGAGATACGCAGTATTTT.

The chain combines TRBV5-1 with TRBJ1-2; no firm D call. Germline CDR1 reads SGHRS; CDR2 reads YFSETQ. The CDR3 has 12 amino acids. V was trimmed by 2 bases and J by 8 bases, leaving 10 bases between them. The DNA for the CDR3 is TGCGCCAGCAGCTTACCCGGGAACGGCTACACCTTC. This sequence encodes CASSLPGNGYTF.

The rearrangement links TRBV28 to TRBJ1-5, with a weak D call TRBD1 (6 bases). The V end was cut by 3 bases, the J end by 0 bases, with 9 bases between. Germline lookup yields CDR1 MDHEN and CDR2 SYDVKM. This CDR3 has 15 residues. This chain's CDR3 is CASSLGANSNQPQHF. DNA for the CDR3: TGTGCCAGCAGTTTGGGGGCAAATAGCAATCAGCCCCAGCATTTT.

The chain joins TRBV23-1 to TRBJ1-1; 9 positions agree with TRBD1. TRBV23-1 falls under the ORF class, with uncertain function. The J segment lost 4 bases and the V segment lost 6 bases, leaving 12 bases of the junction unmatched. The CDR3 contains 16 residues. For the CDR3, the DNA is TGCGCCAGCAGCGGGAGACAGGGGGTGGGTGGCACTGAAGCTTTCTTT. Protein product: CASSGRQGVGGTEAFF.

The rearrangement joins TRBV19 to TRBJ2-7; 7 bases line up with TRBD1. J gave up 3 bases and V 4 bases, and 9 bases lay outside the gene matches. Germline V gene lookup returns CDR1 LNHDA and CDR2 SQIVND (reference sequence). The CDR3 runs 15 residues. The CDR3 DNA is TGTGCCAGTAGTAACTACCGGGACAGTCTCTACGAGCAGTACTTC. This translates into CASSNYRDSLYEQYF.

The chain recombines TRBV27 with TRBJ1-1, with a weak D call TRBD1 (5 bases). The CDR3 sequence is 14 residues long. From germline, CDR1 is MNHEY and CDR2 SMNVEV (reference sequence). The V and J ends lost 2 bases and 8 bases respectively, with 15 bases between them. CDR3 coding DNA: TGTGCCAGCAGTTTAGTAAGGGGCGCCCCAGAAGCTTTCTTT. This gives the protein CASSLVRGAPEAFF.

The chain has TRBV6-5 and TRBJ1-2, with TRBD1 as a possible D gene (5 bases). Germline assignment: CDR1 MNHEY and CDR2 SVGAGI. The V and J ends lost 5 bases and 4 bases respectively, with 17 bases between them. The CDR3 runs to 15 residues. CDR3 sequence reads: CASSPRRDVSYGYTF. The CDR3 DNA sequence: TGTGCCAGCAGTCCCCGAAGGGACGTCAGCTATGGCTACACCTTC.